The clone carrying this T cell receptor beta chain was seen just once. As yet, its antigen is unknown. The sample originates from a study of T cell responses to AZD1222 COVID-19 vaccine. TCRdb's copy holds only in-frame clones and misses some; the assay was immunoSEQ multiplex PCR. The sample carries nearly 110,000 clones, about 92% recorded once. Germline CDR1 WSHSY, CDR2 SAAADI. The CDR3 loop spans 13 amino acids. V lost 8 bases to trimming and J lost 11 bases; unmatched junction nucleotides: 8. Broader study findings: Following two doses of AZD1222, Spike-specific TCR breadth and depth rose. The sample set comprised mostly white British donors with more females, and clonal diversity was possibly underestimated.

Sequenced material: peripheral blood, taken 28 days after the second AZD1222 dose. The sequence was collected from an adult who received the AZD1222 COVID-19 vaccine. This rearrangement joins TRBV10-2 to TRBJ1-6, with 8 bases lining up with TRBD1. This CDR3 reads CASAGQGGTPLHF. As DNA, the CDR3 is TGCGCCAGCGCCGGACAGGGAGGAACACCCCTCCACTTT.